This passage covers 6 T cell receptor beta chains from one sample sequenced in a study of regulatory T cells in long-lasting Graves disease. This sample's time point: newly diagnosed GD, antithyroid drugs for less than 3 months. Scientists built the TCR library using RNA that was extracted from PBMCs. CDR3-region Arm-PCR and iRepertoire HTBI primers produced the TCR beta libraries. TCRdb processed the multiplex PCR reads anew with MiXCR; each CDR3 protein has one entry. The top ten hold 15% to 20% of the sample, which has 440,000 or so distinct CDR3 sequences, under 15% seen once. This same sample was also taken into another study, of T cells in Graves' hyperthyroidism and ophthalmopathy.

This specimen was peripheral blood mononuclear cells (PBMCs), taken at new diagnosis, from a patient treated with antithyroid drugs. The receptors were gathered from a woman aged 25 to 45 with Graves disease.

The rearrangement links TRBV13 to TRBJ2-7; possible D gene TRBD1, 6 bases. This CDR3 contains 16 residues. Trimming cost V 3 bases and J 2 bases, with 17 bases left between them. Per germline, CDR1 PRHDT and CDR2 FYEKMQ (reference sequence). CDR3 residues: CASSFRGKTRTYEQYF. The CDR3 nucleotides are TGTGCCAGCAGCTTCAGGGGAAAGACAAGAACCTACGAGCAGTACTTC. The whole variable domain, remainder taken from reference TRBV13 and TRBJ2-7, is AAGVIQSPRHLIKEKRETATLKCYPIPRHDTVYWYQQGPGQDPQFLISFYEKMQSDKGSIPDRFSAQQFSDYHSELNMSSLELGDSALYFCASSFRGKTRTYEQYFGPGTRLTVT.

The rearrangement uses TRBV11-2 and TRBJ2-2; 8 bases align to TRBD1. The CDR3 consists of 13 residues. V trimming: 10 bases; J trimming: 6 bases; junction bases outside the gene matches: 7. Germline V gene sequence: CDR1 SGHAT, CDR2 FQNNGV. For the CDR3, the DNA is TGTGCCACCCAGGGGGCCCTCGCCGGGGAGCTGTTTTTT. This encodes CATQGALAGELFF.

The chain joins TRBV30 to TRBJ2-5, with TRBD1 matching 9 bases. CDR3 length: 13 residues. V lost 3 bases to trimming and J lost 7 bases; unmatched junction nucleotides: 6. CDR1 and CDR2 (germline): GTSNPN, SVGIG (reference sequence). Written as DNA, the CDR3 is TGTGCCTGGAGGGACAGGGGAGGGTCGACCCAGTACTTC. Translated: CAWRDRGGSTQYF.

This clonotype was seen ten or more times. V usage is TRBV27 and J usage is TRBJ2-7; 9 positions match TRBD2. This CDR3 has 17 amino acids. Germline CDR1 reads MNHEY; CDR2 reads SMNVEV (reference sequence). J was trimmed by 1 base and V by 2 bases; bases with no gene match: 9. The CDR3 reads CASSLGPMTSGSYEQYF. DNA for the CDR3: TGTGCCAGCAGTTTAGGGCCAATGACTAGCGGTTCCTACGAGCAGTACTTC.

This clonotype was recorded many times. The chain carries TRBV11-2 and TRBJ1-2; D is unclear. The CDR3 runs to 12 residues. The V gene's germline CDR1 is SGHAT and CDR2 FQNNGV. The V and J ends lost 5 bases and 10 bases respectively, with 14 bases between them. The CDR3: CASSVAGSDYTF. DNA of the CDR3: TGTGCCAGCAGCGTTGCGGGTTCGGACTACACCTTC.

This clonotype showed up many times. The rearrangement joins TRBV7-3 to TRBJ2-1; no firm D call. This CDR3 has 12 amino acids. Germline V gene data show CDR1 as SGHTA and CDR2 as FQGTGA. The germline V and J ends were trimmed by 0 bases and 9 bases, with 6 bases remaining between them. The CDR3 DNA is TGTGCCAGCAGCTTAACAAGTAGTGAGCAGTTCTTC. It specifies CASSLTSSEQFF.